One T cell receptor beta chain is described in this entry. This specimen comes from a study of blood T cell repertoires in COVID-19. Turning to the study itself: The origin of the acute and convalescent COVID-19 samples was the United States, Italy and Spain.

The CDR3 extends over 14 amino acids. Germline CDR1 is LNHDA and CDR2 is SQIVND (reference sequence). Unmatched junction bases numbered 5, after V lost 8 bases and J lost 3 bases. Repertoires were generated with immunoSEQ multiplex PCR, while TCRdb's copy carries only in-frame clones and drops some. The table shows over 250,000 clones, with 70% to 90% occurring only once. The TCR sequence derives from a man aged 45-65 years with active or convalescent COVID-19. The sequencing sample was made of peripheral blood. V and J are TRBV19 and TRBJ2-5; 11 bases align to TRBD2. CDR3 nucleotide sequence: TGTGCCAGTGGTAGCGGGAGGGCCAAAGAGACCCAGTACTTC. Its translation is CASGSGRAKETQYF.